The source of this T cell receptor beta chain is a study of T cells in Graves' hyperthyroidism and ophthalmopathy. Whole-study results and caveats: By a 13 V-J model, ophthalmopathy was set apart from stable hyperthyroidism. Most thyroid clonotypes with frequency above 0.001 were detected in blood.

Amplification targeted TCR beta CDR3 regions from RNA transcripts. First-round RT-PCR of the TCR CDR3 relied on the HTBI primer set. Via MiXCR, TCRdb re-called the multiplex PCR reads, giving one row per CDR3 protein. The table records 300,000 to 400,000 distinct CDR3 sequences, around a sixth of them present only once. If no ophthalmopathy progression occurred within 18 months, Graves' hyperthyroidism was stable. Orbital computed tomography, thyroid ultrasound, serum thyroxine and TRAb, and clinical symptoms together informed the diagnoses. This clonotype was seen ten or more times. Its antigen is currently unknown. The CDR3 has 16 residues. CDR1 is LGHDT, CDR2 YNNKEL, per germline (reference sequence). Trimming took 1 base from V and 5 from J; bases not matched to a gene: 9.

The clonotype comes from a woman in her 50s with Graves' hyperthyroidism. The chain employs TRBV3-1 and TRBJ2-7; 9 bases are a match to TRBD2. Sequences were obtained from blood. CDR3 in amino acids: CASSQVRGRAAHEQYF. CDR3 nucleotide sequence: TGTGCCAGCAGCCAAGTTCGCGGGAGGGCCGCCCACGAGCAGTACTTC.